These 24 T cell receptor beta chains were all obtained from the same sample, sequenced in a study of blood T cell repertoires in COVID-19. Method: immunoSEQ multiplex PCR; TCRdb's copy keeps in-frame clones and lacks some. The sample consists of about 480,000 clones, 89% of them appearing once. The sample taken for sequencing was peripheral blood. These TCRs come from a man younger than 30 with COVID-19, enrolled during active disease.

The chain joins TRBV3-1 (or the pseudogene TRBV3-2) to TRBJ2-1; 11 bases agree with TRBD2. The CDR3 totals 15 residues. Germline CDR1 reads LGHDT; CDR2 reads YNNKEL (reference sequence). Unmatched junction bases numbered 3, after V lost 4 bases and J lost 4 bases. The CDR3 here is CASSLTSGGYNEQFF. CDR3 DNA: TGTGCCAGCAGCCTTACTAGCGGGGGATACAATGAGCAGTTCTTC.

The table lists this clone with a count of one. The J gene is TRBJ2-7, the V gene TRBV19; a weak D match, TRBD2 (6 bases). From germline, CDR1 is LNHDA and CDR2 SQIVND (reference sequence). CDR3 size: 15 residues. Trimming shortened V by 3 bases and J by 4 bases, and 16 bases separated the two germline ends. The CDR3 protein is CASSISGTAWYEQYF. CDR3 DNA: TGTGCCAGTAGTATTTCCGGGACTGCCTGGTACGAGCAGTACTTC.

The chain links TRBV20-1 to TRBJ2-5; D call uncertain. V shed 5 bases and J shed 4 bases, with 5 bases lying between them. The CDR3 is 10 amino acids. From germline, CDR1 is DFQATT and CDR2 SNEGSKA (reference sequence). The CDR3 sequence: CSAPLETQYF. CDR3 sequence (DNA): TGCAGTGCTCCTTTAGAGACCCAGTACTTC.

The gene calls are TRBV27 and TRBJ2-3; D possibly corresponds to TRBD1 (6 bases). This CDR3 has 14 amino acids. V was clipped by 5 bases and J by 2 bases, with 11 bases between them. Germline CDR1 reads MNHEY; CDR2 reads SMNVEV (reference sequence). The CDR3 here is CASSDRLPTDTQYF. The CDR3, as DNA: TGTGCCAGCAGTGACAGGTTACCCACAGATACGCAGTATTTT.

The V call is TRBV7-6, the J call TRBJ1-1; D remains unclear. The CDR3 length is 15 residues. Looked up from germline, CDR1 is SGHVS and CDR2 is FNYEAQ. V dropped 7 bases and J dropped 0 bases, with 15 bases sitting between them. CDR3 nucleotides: TGTGCCAGCACCCGATCCACGGAGATGAACACTGAAGCTTTCTTT. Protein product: CASTRSTEMNTEAFF.

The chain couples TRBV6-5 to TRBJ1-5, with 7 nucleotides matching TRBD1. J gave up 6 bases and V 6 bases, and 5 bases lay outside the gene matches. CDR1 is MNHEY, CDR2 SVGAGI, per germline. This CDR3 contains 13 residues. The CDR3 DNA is TGTGCCAGCAGAAGACAGGGCGGTCAGCCCCAGCATTTT. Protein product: CASRRQGGQPQHF.

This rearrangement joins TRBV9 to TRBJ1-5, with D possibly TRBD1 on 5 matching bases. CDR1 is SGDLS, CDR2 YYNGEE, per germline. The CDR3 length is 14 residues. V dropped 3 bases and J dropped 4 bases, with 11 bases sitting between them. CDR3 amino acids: CASSERGLNQPQHF. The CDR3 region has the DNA TGTGCCAGCAGCGAAAGGGGTCTAAATCAGCCCCAGCATTTT.

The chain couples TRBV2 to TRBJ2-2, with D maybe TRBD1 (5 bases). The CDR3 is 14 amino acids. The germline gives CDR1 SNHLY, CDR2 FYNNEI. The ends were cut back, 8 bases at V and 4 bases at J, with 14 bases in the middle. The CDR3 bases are TGTGCCAGCGGTACAGGTTGGGTCACCGGGGAGCTGTTTTTT. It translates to CASGTGWVTGELFF.

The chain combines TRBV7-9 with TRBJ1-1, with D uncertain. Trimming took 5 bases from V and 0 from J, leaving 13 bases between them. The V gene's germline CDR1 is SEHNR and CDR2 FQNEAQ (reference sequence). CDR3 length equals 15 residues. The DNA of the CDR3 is TGTGCCAGCAGCCCCCCGAAGAGGTTGAACACTGAAGCTTTCTTT. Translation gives CASSPPKRLNTEAFF.

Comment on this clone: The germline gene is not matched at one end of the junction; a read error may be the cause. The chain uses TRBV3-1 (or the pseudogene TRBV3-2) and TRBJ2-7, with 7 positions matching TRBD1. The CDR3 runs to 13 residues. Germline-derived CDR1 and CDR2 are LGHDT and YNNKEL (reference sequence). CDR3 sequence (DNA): TGTGCCAGCAGTCAAGGTCACAGGGGTGAGCAGTACTTC. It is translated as CASSQGHRGEQYF.

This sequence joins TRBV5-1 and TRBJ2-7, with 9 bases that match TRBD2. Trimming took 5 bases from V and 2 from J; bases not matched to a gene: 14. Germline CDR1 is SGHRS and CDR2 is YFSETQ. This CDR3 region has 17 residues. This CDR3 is CASRASGRLAETYEQYF. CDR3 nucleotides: TGCGCCAGCAGGGCCTCGGGGAGACTAGCGGAAACCTACGAGCAGTACTTC.

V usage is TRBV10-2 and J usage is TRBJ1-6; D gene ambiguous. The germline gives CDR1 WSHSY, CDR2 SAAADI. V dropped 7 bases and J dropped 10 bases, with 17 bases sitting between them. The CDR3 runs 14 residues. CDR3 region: CASNDRRGWSPLHF. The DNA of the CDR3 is TGCGCCAGCAACGACCGGCGGGGTTGGTCACCCCTCCACTTT.

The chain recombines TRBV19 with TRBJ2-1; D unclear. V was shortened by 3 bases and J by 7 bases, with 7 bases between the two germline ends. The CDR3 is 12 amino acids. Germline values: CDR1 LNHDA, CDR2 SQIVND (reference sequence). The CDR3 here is CASSIRRNEQFF. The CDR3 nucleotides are TGTGCCAGTAGTATCCGGCGGAATGAGCAGTTCTTC.

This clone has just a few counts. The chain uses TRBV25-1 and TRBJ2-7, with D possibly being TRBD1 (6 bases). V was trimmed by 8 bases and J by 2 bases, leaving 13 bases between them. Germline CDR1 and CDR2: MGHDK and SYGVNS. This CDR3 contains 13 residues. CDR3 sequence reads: CASLGQSTYEQYF. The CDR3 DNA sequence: TGTGCCAGCCTCGGACAGTCGACCTACGAGCAGTACTTC.

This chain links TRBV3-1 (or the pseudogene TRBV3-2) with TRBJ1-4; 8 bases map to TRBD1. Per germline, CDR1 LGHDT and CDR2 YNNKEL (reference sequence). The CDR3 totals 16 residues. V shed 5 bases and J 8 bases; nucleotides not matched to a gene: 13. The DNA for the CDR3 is TGTGCCAGCAGCTCGACCGGGACAGGTACGTCGGAAAAACTGTTTTTT. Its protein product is CASSSTGTGTSEKLFF.

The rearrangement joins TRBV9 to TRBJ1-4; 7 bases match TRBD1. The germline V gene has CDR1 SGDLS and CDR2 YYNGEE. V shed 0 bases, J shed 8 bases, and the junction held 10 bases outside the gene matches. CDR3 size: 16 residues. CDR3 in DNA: TGTGCCAGCAGCGTAGCTACTGACAGGGCGGGAGAAAAACTGTTTTTT. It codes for CASSVATDRAGEKLFF.

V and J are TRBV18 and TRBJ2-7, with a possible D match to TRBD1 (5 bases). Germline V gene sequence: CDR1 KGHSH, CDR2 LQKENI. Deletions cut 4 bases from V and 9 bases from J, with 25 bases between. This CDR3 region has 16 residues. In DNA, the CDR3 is TGTGCCAGCTCACTAAATGACCCACAGGTTCTGGGGATGCAGTACTTC. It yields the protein CASSLNDPQVLGMQYF.

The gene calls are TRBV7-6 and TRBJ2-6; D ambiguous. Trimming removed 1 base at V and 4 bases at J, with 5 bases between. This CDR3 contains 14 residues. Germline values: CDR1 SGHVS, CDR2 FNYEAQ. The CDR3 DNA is TGTGCCAGCAGCTTAGTAGAAGGGGCCAACGTCCTGACTTTC. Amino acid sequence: CASSLVEGANVLTF.

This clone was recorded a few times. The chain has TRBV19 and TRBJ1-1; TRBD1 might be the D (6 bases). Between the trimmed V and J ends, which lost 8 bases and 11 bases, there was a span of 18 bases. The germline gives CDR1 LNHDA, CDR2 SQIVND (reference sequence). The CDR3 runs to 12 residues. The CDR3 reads CASLIGGARAFF. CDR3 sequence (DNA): TGTGCCAGTCTGATAGGGGGGGCGCGGGCTTTCTTT. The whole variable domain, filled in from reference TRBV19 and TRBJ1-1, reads DGGITQSPKYLFRKEGQNVTLSCEQNLNHDAMYWYRQDPGQGLRLIYYSQIVNDFQKGDIAEGYSVSREKKESFPLTVTSAQKNPTAFYLCASLIGGARAFFGQGTRLTVV.

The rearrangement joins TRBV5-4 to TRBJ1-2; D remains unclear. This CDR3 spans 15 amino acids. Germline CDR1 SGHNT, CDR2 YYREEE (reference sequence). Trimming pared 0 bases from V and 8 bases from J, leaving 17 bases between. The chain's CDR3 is CASSLAASYEGGYTF. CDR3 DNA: TGTGCCAGCAGCTTGGCGGCATCATACGAGGGAGGCTACACCTTC.

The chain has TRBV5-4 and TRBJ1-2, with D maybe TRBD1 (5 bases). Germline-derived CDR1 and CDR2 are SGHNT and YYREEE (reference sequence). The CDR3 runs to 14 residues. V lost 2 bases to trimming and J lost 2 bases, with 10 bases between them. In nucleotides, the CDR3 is TGTGCCAGCAGCTTTTACAGGCGAAACTATGGCTACACCTTC. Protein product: CASSFYRRNYGYTF.

The CDR3 loop is CATSDPDSYTGELFF. The DNA for the CDR3 is TGTGCCACCAGTGACCCCGACAGCTACACCGGGGAGCTGTTTTTT. J is TRBJ2-2 and V is TRBV24-1; the D gene is possibly TRBD1 (5 bases). Trimming took off 4 bases at V and 3 bases at J, with 11 bases between the two ends. CDR3 length equals 15 residues. The V gene's germline CDR1 is KGHDR and CDR2 SFDVKD.

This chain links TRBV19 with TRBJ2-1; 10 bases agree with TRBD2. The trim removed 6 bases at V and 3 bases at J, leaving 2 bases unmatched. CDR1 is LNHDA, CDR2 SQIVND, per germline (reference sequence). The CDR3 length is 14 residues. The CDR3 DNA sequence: TGTGCCAGTAGACTAGCGGGGAACTACAATGAGCAGTTCTTC. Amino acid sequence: CASRLAGNYNEQFF.

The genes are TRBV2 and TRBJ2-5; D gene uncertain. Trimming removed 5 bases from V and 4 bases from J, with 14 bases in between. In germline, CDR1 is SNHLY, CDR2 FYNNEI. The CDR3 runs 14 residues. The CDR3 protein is CASSPTPTAETQYF. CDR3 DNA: TGTGCCAGCAGTCCGACTCCCACGGCAGAGACCCAGTACTTC.